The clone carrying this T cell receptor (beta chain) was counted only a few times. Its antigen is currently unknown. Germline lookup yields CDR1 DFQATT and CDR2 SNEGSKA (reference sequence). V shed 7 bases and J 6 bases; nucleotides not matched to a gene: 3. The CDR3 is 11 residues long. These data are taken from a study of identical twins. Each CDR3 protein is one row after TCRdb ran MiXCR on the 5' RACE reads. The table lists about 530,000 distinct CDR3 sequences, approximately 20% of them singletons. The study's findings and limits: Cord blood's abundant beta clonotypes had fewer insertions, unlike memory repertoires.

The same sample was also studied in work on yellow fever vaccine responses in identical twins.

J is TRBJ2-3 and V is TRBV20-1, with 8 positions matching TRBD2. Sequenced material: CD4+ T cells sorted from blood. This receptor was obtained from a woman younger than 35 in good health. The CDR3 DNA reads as TGCAGTGTCGGGAGGGGGGATACGCAGTATTTT. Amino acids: CSVGRGDTQYF.